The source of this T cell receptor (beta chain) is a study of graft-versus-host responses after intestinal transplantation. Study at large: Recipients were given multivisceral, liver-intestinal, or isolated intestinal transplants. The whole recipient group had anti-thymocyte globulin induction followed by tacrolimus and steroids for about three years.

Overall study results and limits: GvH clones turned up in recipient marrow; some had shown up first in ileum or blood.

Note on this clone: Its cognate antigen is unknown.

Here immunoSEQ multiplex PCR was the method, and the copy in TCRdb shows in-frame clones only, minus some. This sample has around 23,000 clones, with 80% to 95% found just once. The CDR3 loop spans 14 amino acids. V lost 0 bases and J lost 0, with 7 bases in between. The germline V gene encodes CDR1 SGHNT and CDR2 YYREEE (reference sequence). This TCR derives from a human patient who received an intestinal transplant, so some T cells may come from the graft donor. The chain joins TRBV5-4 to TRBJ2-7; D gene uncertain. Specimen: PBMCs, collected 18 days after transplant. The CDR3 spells CASSLGSYSYEQYF. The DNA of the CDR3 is TGTGCCAGCAGCTTGGGGTCATACTCCTACGAGCAGTACTTC.